This T cell receptor (beta chain) originates from a study of cytomegalovirus exposure and HLA in healthy donors. Study-level points and caveats: The dataset shows that most TCR sequences were rare, while some public TCRs occurred in many donors.

On this clone itself: The antigen is unknown.

CDR3 length: 14 residues. CDR1 and CDR2 (germline): SGHAT, FQNNGV. The V end was cut by 2 bases, the J end by 10 bases, with 15 bases between. 13 Jbeta primers and 60 Vbeta primers were used for the PCR. Only in-frame clones appear in the TCRdb table, and some are missing; sequencing was by immunoSEQ multiplex PCR. The table includes about 140,000 clones, approximately 82% detected once. Sequences were obtained from PBMCs. The TCR was taken from a man between 18 and 35 years old in good health and CMV-seropositive. The gene calls are TRBV11-2 and TRBJ2-1; tentatively, D is TRBD2 (5 bases). The CDR3, as DNA: TGTGCCAGCAGCTTAACACGGGGATTAGGAGAGCAGTTCTTC. Protein sequence: CASSLTRGLGEQFF.